These 14 T cell receptor beta chains were sequenced from one sample in a study of T cell responses to AZD1222 COVID-19 vaccine. TCRdb's copy holds only in-frame clones and misses some; the assay was immunoSEQ multiplex PCR. Altogether some 130,000 clones are present, roughly 85% being singletons, with the ten largest covering about 8%. Sequencing was performed on peripheral blood, taken on day 0 of AZD1222 vaccination. The receptors here all came from an adult in good health.

The J gene is TRBJ2-7, the V gene TRBV10-3, with D unresolved. This CDR3 is 13 amino acids long. Germline CDR1 ENHRY, CDR2 SYGVKD. Deletions cut 4 bases from V and 7 bases from J, with 14 bases between. This CDR3 reads CAISGSLSLEQYF. The CDR3 bases are TGTGCCATCAGTGGGTCCCTTTCCCTGGAGCAGTACTTC.

The count of this clone is one. The chain links TRBV19 to TRBJ2-1, with a tentative D call TRBD2 (5 bases). Germline loops: CDR1 LNHDA, CDR2 SQIVND (reference sequence). Trimming left V 1 base short and J 0 bases short, with 7 bases between. CDR3 length: 15 residues. CDR3 in amino acids: CASSIGLISYNEQFF. In DNA, the CDR3 is TGTGCCAGTAGTATAGGACTAATCTCCTACAATGAGCAGTTCTTC.

V usage is TRBV4-2 and J usage is TRBJ1-6; D may be TRBD1 (5 bases). The germline V and J ends were trimmed by 0 bases and 6 bases, with 18 bases remaining between them. CDR3 length equals 18 residues. From germline, CDR1 is LGHNA and CDR2 YNFKEQ. DNA of the CDR3: TGTGCCAGCAGCCAAGAATTGAGGGGACTCGCGTCTAATTCACCCCTCCACTTT. Its protein product is CASSQELRGLASNSPLHF.

The rearrangement uses TRBV12-3 or TRBV12-4 and TRBJ2-5, with D perhaps matching TRBD1 or TRBD2 (6 bases each). Trimming took off 2 bases at V and 5 bases at J, with 9 bases between the two ends. The CDR3 spans 13 residues. CDR3 sequence: CASSLRGLETQYF. The CDR3 region has the DNA TGTGCCAGCAGTTTACGGGGGCTGGAGACCCAGTACTTC.

The chain couples TRBV2 to TRBJ2-7; D gene unclear. The V gene's germline CDR1 is SNHLY and CDR2 FYNNEI. CDR3 length: 12 amino acids. Between the trimmed V and J ends, which lost 9 bases and 3 bases, there was a span of 12 bases. CDR3 loop: CASGPLLYEQYF. In nucleotides, the CDR3 is TGTGCCAGTGGACCGCTACTCTACGAGCAGTACTTC.

This sequence joins TRBV5-4 and TRBJ2-7; a weak D match, TRBD2 (5 bases). Trimming removed 0 bases from V and 3 bases from J, with 13 bases in between. This CDR3 comprises 15 residues. Germline loops: CDR1 SGHNT, CDR2 YYREEE (reference sequence). CDR3 loop: CASSLEYGDYYEQYF. The CDR3 nucleotides read TGTGCCAGCAGCTTGGAGTACGGTGACTACTACGAGCAGTACTTC.

The V and J genes are TRBV2 and TRBJ2-1, with a possible D match to TRBD1 (5 bases). The CDR3 extends over 14 amino acids. In germline, CDR1 is SNHLY, CDR2 FYNNEI. Deletions cut 6 bases from V and 2 bases from J, with 11 bases between. CDR3 residues: CASRGDAAYNEQFF. CDR3 nucleotides: TGTGCCAGCAGAGGGGATGCCGCCTACAATGAGCAGTTCTTC.

The rearrangement joins TRBV3-1 (or the pseudogene TRBV3-2) to TRBJ1-5; 7 bases are a match to TRBD1. Trimming removed 4 bases from V and 6 bases from J; junction bases left unmatched: 9. CDR1 and CDR2 from the germline V gene are LGHDT and YNNKEL (reference sequence). The CDR3 sequence is 15 residues long. The chain's CDR3 is CASSLSTGAGQPQHF. The DNA of the CDR3 is TGTGCCAGCAGCCTTAGTACAGGGGCCGGTCAGCCCCAGCATTTT.

The chain carries TRBV18 and TRBJ2-6, with 7 bases matching TRBD1. The germline V gene has CDR1 KGHSH and CDR2 LQKENI. The CDR3 covers 18 residues. Germline trimming cut 5 bases from V and 0 bases from J; bases unmatched to any gene: 10. The CDR3 loop reads CASSLLGQTLSGANVLTF. The CDR3 nucleotides read TGTGCCAGCTCATTGCTGGGACAGACCCTCTCTGGGGCCAACGTCCTGACTTTC.

This chain connects TRBV7-8 to TRBJ1-5; 8 nucleotides line up with TRBD1. From germline, CDR1 is SGHVS and CDR2 FQNEAQ. V trimming: 4 bases; J trimming: 4 bases; junction bases outside the gene matches: 12. The CDR3 loop spans 17 amino acids. In nucleotides, the CDR3 is TGTGCCAGCAGCTCGTTATCCGGGACAGGCAGAAATCAGCCCCAGCATTTT. Protein sequence: CASSSLSGTGRNQPQHF.

CDR3 bases: TGTGCCAGCAGCTACAACCTCGTTCTTGCCTACGAGCAGTACTTC. This gives the protein CASSYNLVLAYEQYF. This chain joins TRBV28 and TRBJ2-7, with unresolved D. The CDR3 is 15 residues long. The germline CDR1 and CDR2 sequences are MDHEN and SYDVKM. V shed 6 bases and J shed 2 bases, with 17 bases lying between them.

CDR3 bases: TGTGCCAGCAATAGGGGGACCGCATCGGTTTCCTACAATGAGCAGTTCTTC. Protein product: CASNRGTASVSYNEQFF. This sequence joins TRBV7-9 and TRBJ2-1, with a weak D call TRBD1 (6 bases). Deletions cut 7 bases from V and 1 base from J, with 20 bases between. Germline assignment: CDR1 SEHNR and CDR2 FQNEAQ (reference sequence). There are 17 residues in the CDR3.

The CDR3 DNA follows: TGCGCCAGCAGTAAGCTTGCTCATACAAATGAGCAGTTCTTC. It encodes CASSKLAHTNEQFF. V and J are TRBV10-2 and TRBJ2-1; D is unresolved. The V gene's germline CDR1 is WSHSY and CDR2 SAAADI. Trimming pared 5 bases from V and 7 bases from J, leaving 15 bases between. The CDR3 loop spans 14 amino acids.

This clone has just a few counts. The CDR3 sequence: CASRTQGRNTEAFF. The CDR3 region has the DNA TGTGCCAGCAGGACCCAGGGGCGGAACACTGAAGCTTTCTTT. V usage is TRBV2 and J usage is TRBJ1-1; TRBD1 might be the D (6 bases). The germline V gene has CDR1 SNHLY and CDR2 FYNNEI. The CDR3 consists of 14 residues. The V end was cut by 6 bases, the J end by 1 base, with 12 bases between.